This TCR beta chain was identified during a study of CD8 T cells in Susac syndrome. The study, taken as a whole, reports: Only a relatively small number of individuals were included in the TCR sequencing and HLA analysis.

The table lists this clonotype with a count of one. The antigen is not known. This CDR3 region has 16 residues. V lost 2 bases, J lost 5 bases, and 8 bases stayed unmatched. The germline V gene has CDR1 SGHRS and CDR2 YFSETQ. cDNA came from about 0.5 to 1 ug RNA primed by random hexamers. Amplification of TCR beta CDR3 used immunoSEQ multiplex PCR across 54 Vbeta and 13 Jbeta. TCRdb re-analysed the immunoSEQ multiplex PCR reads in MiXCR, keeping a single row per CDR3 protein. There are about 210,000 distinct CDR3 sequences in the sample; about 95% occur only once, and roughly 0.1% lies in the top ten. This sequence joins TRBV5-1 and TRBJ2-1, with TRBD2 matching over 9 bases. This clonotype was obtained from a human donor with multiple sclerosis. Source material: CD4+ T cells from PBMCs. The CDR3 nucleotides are TGCGCCAGCAGCTTCGGCTCTAGCGGGAATAACAATGAGCAGTTCTTC. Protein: CASSFGSSGNNNEQFF. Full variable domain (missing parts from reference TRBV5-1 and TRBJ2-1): KAGVTQTPRYLIKTRGQQVTLSCSPISGHRSVSWYQQTPGQGLQFLFEYFSETQRNKGNFPGRFSGRQFSNSRSEMNVSTLELGDSALYLCASSFGSSGNNNEQFFGPGTRLTVL.